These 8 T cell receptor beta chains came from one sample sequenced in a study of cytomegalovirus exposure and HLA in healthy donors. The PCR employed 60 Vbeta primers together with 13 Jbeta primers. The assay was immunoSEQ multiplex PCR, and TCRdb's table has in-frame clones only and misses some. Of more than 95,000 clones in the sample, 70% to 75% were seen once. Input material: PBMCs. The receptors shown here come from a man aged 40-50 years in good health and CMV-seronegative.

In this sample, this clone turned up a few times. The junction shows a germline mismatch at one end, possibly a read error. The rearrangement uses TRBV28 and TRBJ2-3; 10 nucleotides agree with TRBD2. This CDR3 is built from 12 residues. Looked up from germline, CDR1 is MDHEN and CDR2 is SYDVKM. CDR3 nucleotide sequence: TGTGCCAGCAGTTTATTGGGTGGGACTAGCGTTTTT. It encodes CASSLLGGTSVF.

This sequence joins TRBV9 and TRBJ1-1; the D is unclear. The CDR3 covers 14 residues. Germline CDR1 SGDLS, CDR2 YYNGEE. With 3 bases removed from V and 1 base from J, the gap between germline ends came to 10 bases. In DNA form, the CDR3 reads TGTGCCAGCAGCGCGATGCGGGAGAACACTGAAGCTTTCTTT. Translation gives CASSAMRENTEAFF.

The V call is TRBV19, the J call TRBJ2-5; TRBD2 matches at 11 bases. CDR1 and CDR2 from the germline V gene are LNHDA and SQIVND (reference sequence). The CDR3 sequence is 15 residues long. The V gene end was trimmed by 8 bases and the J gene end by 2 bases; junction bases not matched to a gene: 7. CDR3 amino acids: CASQRLAGKQETQYF. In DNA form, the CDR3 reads TGTGCCAGTCAAAGACTAGCGGGAAAGCAAGAGACCCAGTACTTC.

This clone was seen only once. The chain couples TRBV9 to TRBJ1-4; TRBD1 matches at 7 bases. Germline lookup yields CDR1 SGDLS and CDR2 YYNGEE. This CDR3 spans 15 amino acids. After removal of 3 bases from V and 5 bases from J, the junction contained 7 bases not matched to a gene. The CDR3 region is CASSAEDRANEKLFF. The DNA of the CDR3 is TGTGCCAGCAGCGCAGAAGACAGGGCCAATGAAAAACTGTTTTTT.

The CDR3 region is CASSYVTSVLLREQYF. Here the CDR3 DNA reads TGTGCCAGCAGTTACGTAACTAGCGTCCTGTTGCGGGAGCAGTACTTC. The chain has TRBV6-5 and TRBJ2-7, with 7 bases identical to TRBD2. Germline trimming cut 2 bases from V and 7 bases from J; bases unmatched to any gene: 14. CDR3 length: 16 amino acids. CDR1 is MNHEY, CDR2 SVGAGI, per germline.

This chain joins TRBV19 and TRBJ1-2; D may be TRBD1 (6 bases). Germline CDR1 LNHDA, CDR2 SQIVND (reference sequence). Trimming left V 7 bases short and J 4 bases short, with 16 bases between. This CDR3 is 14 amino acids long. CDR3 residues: CASTSGEGLYGYTF. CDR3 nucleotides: TGTGCCAGTACCTCAGGGGAGGGGCTCTATGGCTACACCTTC. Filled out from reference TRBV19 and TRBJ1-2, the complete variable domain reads DGGITQSPKYLFRKEGQNVTLSCEQNLNHDAMYWYRQDPGQGLRLIYYSQIVNDFQKGDIAEGYSVSREKKESFPLTVTSAQKNPTAFYLCASTSGEGLYGYTFGSGTRLTVV.

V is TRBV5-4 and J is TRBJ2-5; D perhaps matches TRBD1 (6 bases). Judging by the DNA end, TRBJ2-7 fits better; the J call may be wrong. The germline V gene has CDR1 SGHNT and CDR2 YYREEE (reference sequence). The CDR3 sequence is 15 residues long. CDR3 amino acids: CASGLMGQGPYEQYF. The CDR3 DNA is TGTGCCAGCGGCCTAATGGGGCAGGGGCCTTACGAGCAGTACTTC.

The CDR3 loop reads CASKRNPGVGADTQYF. The CDR3 DNA is TGTGCCAGCAAGCGTAATCCGGGAGTTGGCGCAGATACGCAGTATTTT. The chain uses TRBV27 and TRBJ2-3; the D gene is possibly TRBD2 (6 bases). In germline, CDR1 is MNHEY, CDR2 SMNVEV (reference sequence). Trimming stripped 7 bases from V and 4 bases from J, with 21 bases between. This CDR3 contains 16 residues.